This TCR beta chain was captured in a study of cytomegalovirus exposure and HLA in healthy donors. Broader study findings: The analysis excluded some indistinguishable V segments, including TRBV6-2 and TRBV6-3.

PCR primers comprised 60 Vbeta and 13 Jbeta primers. Profiled with immunoSEQ multiplex PCR; TCRdb holds only in-frame clones, not every one. The sample has some 150,000 clones, around 80% seen once; the top ten hold about 2%. This clone occurred once. Its target is not known. With 3 bases removed from V and 6 bases from J, the gap between germline ends came to 15 bases. CDR1 and CDR2 from the germline V gene are GTSNPN and SVGIG (reference sequence). The length of the CDR3 is 14 residues. V gene TRBV30 combines with J gene TRBJ1-5; TRBD1 might be the D (6 bases). This TCR was recovered from a man aged 40-50 years in good health and CMV-seronegative. The sequenced sample was PBMCs. This CDR3 is CAWRPSGQIQPQHF. The DNA for the CDR3 is TGTGCCTGGAGACCCTCAGGACAGATTCAGCCCCAGCATTTT.